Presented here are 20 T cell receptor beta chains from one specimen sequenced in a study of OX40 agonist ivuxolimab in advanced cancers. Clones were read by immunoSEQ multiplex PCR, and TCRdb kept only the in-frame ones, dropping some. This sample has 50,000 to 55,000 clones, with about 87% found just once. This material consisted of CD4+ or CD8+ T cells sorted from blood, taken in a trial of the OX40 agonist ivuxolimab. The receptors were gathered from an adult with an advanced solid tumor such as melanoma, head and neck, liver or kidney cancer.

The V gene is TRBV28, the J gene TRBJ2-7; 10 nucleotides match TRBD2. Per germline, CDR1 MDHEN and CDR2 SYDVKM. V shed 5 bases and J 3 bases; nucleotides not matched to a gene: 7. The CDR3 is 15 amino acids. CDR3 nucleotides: TGTGCCAGCAGTACCATAGCGGGAGGTCTCTACGAGCAGTACTTC. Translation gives CASSTIAGGLYEQYF.

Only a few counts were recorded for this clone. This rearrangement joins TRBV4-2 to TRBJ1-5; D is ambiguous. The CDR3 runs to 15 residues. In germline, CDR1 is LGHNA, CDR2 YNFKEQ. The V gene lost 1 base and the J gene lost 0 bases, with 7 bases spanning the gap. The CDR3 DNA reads TGTGCCAGCAGCCAAGGAGGTAATAGCAATCAGCCCCAGCATTTT. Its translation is CASSQGGNSNQPQHF.

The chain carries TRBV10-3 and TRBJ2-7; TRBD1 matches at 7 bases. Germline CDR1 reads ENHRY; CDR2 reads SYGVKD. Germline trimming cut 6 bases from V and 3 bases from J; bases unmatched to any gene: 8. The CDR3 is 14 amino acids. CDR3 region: CAIRGGQGDYEQYV. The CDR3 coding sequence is TGTGCCATCAGGGGCGGGCAGGGGGACTACGAGCAGTACGTC.

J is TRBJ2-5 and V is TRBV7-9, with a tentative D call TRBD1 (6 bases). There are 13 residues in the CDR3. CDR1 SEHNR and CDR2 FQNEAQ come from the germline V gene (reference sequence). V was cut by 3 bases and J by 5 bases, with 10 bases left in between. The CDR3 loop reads CASSLNRVETQYF. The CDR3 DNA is TGTGCCAGCAGCTTGAACAGGGTTGAGACCCAGTACTTC.

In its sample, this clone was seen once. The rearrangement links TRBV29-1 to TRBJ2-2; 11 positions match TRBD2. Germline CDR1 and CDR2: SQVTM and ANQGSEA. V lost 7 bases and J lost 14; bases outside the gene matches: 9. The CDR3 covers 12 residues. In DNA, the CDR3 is TGCAGCGCTCTAGCGGGAGGCCCCGGTCTGTTTTTT. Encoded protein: CSALAGGPGLFF.

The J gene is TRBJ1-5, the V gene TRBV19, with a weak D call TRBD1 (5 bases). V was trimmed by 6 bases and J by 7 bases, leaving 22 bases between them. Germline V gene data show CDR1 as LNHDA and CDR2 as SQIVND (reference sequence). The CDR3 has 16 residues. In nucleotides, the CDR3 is TGTGCCAGTAGCGTCCCTGGCAGGGAGGAATCCCAGCCCCAGCATTTT. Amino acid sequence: CASSVPGREESQPQHF.

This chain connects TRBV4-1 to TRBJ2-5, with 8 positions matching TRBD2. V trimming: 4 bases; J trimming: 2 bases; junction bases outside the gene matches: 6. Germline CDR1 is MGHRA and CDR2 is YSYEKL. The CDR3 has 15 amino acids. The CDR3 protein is CASSPRGGTQETQYF. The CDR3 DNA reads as TGCGCCAGCAGCCCCCGGGGGGGAACACAAGAGACCCAGTACTTC.

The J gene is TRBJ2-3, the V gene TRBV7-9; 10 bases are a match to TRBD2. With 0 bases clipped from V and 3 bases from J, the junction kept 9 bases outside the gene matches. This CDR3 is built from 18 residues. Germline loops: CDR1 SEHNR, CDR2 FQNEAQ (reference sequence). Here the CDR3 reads CASSLARLAGVSTDTQYF. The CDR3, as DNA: TGTGCCAGCAGCTTAGCGCGGCTAGCGGGAGTGAGTACAGATACGCAGTATTTT.

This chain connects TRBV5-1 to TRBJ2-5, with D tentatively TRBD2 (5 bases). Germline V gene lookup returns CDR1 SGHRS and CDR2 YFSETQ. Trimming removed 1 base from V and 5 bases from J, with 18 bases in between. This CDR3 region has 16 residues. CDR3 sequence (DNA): TGCGCCAGCAGCTTGCAGACGGGCGGAGGAGAGGAGACCCAGTACTTC. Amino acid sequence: CASSLQTGGGEETQYF.

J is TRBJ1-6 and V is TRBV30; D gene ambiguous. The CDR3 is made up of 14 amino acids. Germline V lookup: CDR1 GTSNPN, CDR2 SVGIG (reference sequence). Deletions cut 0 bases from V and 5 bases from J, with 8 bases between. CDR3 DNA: TGTGCCTGGAGTGTTGGGCTTGATAATTCACCCCTCCACTTT. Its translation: CAWSVGLDNSPLHF.

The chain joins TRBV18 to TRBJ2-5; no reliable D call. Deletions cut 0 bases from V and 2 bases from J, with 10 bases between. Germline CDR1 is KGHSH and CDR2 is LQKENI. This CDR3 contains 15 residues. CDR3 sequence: CASSPPRLTQETQYF. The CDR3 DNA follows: TGTGCCAGCTCACCACCGAGGCTAACTCAAGAGACCCAGTACTTC.

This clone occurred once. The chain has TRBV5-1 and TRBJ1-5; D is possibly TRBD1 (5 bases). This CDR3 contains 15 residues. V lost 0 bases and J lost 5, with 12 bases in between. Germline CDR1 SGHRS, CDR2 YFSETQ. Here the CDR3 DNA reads TGCGCCAGCAGCTTGGTAGTGGGACCGGATCAGCCCCAGCATTTT. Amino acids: CASSLVVGPDQPQHF.

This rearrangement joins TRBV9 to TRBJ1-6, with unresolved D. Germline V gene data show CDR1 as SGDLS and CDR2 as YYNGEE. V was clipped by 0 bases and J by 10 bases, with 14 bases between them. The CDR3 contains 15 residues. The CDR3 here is CASSVGGRDGSPLHF. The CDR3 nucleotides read TGTGCCAGCAGCGTAGGAGGGAGGGATGGGTCACCCCTCCACTTT.

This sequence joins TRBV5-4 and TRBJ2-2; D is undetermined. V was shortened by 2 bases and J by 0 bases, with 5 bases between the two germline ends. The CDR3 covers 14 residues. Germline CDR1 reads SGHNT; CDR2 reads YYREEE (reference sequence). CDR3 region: CASSFRSNTGELFF. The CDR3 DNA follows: TGTGCCAGCAGCTTTCGGTCGAACACCGGGGAGCTGTTTTTT.

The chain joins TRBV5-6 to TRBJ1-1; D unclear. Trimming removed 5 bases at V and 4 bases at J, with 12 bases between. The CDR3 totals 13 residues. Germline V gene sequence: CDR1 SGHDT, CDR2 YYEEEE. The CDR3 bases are TGTGCCAGCAGACATGGGAGTTCCACTGAAGCTTTCTTT. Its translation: CASRHGSSTEAFF. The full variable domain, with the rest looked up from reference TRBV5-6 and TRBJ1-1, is DAGVTQSPTHLIKTRGQQVTLRCSPKSGHDTVSWYQQALGQGPQFIFQYYEEEERQRGNFPDRFSGHQFPNYSSELNVNALLLGDSALYLCASRHGSSTEAFFGQGTRLTVV.

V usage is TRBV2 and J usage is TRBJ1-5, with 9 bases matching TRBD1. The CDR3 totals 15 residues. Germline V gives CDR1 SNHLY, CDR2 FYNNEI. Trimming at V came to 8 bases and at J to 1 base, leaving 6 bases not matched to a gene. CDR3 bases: TGTGCCAGCGGGGGACAGGGAGGAAGCAATCAGCCCCAGCATTTT. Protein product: CASGGQGGSNQPQHF.

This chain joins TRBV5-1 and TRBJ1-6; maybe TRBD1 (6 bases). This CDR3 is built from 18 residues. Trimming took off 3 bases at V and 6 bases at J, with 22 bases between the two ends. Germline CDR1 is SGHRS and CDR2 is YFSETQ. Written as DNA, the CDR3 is TGCGCCAGCAGCTCCCCCACCGGGGACATTACACTTAATTCACCCCTCCACTTT. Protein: CASSSPTGDITLNSPLHF.

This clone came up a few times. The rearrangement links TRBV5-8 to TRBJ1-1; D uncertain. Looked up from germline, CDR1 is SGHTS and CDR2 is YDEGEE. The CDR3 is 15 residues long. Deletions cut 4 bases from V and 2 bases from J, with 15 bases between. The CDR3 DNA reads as TGTGCCAGCAGCGGCGAATGGGTCTTAAACACTGAAGCTTTCTTT. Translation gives CASSGEWVLNTEAFF.

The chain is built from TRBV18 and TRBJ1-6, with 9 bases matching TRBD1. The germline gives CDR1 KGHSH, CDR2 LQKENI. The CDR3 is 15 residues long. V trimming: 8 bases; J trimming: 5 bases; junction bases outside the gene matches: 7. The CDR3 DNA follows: TGTGCCAGCCACGGACAGGGGACGGATAATTCACCCCTCCACTTT. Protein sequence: CASHGQGTDNSPLHF.

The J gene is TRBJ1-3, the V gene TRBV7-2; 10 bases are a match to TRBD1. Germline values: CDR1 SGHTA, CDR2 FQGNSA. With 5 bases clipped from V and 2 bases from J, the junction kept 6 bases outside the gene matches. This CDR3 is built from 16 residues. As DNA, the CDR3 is TGTGCCAGCAGCATAGATGGGACAGGGGCTGGAAACACCATATATTTT. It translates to CASSIDGTGAGNTIYF.